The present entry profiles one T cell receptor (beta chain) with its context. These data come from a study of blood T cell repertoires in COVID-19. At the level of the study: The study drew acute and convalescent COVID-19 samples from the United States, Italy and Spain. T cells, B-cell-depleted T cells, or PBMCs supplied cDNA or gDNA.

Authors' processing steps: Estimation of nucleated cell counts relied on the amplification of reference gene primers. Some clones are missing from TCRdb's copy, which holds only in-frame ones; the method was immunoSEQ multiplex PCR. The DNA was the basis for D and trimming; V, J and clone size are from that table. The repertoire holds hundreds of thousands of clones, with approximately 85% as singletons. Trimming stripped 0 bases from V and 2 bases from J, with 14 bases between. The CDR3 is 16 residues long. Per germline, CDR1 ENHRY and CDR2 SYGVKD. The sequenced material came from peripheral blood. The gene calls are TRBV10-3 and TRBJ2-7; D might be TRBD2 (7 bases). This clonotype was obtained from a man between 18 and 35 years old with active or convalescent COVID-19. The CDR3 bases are TGTGCCATCAGTGAGTCGAAGGGGGGGACCACCTACGAGCAGTACTTC. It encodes CAISESKGGTTYEQYF.